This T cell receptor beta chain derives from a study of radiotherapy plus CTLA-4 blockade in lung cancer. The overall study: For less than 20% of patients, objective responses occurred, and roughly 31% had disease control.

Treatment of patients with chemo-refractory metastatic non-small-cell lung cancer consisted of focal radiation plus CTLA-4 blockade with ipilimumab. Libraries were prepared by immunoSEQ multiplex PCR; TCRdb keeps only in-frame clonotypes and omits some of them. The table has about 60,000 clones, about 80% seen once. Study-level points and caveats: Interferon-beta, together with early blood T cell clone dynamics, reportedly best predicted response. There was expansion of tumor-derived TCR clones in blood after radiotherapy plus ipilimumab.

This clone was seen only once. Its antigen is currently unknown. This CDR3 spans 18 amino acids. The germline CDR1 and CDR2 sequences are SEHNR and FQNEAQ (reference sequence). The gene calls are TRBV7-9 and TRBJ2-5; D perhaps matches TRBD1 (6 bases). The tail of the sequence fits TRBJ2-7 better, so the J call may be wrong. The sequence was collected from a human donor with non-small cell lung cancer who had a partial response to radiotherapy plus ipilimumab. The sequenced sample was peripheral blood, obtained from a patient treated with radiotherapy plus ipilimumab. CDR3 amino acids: CASSPTSTGTPSSYEQYF. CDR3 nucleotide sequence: TGTGCCAGCAGCCCCACATCAACCGGGACACCGAGCTCCTACGAGCAGTACTTC.